This passage covers 24 T cell receptor beta chains from one sample sequenced in a study of T cell responses to AZD1222 COVID-19 vaccine. Some clones are missing from TCRdb's copy, which holds only in-frame ones; the method was immunoSEQ multiplex PCR. The repertoire consists of some 110,000 clones, with 70% to 90% occurring once and the leading ten covering under 20%. The sequenced sample was peripheral blood, obtained on day 0 of AZD1222 vaccination. These receptor sequences come from an adult in good health.

In DNA, the CDR3 is TGTGCCAGCCAACCCTTTAGGAGGGGAGGGCAGACAGATACGCAGTATTTT. The encoded protein is CASQPFRRGGQTDTQYF. V and J are TRBV27 and TRBJ2-3; 7 nucleotides align to TRBD2. Per germline, CDR1 MNHEY and CDR2 SMNVEV (reference sequence). V trimming: 8 bases; J trimming: 3 bases; junction bases outside the gene matches: 17. CDR3 length equals 17 residues.

The chain is built from TRBV10-3 and TRBJ2-3, with 7 bases matching TRBD1. Per the germline V gene, CDR1 is ENHRY and CDR2 is SYGVKD. Trimming removed 6 bases from V and 8 bases from J; junction bases left unmatched: 5. The CDR3 loop spans 12 amino acids. The CDR3 here is CAISTGEVTQYF. For the CDR3, the DNA is TGTGCCATCAGCACAGGGGAAGTTACGCAGTATTTT.

The chain uses TRBV30 and TRBJ1-3; 7 bases are a match to TRBD1. Germline V gene sequence: CDR1 GTSNPN, CDR2 SVGIG (reference sequence). The V gene end was trimmed by 2 bases and the J gene end by 5 bases; junction bases not matched to a gene: 6. The CDR3 has 14 residues. The CDR3 reads CAWSSRGARNTIYF. In nucleotides, the CDR3 is TGTGCCTGGAGTTCCAGGGGGGCACGAAACACCATATATTTT.

The rearrangement uses TRBV18 and TRBJ1-2; tentatively, D is TRBD1 (6 bases). V was cut by 5 bases and J by 4 bases, with 11 bases left in between. CDR3 length: 13 amino acids. Germline loops: CDR1 KGHSH, CDR2 LQKENI. The CDR3 spells CASSSTGLYGYTF. The CDR3 bases are TGTGCCAGCTCATCGACAGGACTCTATGGCTACACCTTC.

CDR3 sequence: CASRRLSYEQYF. The CDR3 DNA sequence: TGTGCCAGCAGGCGGCTTTCCTACGAGCAGTACTTC. The chain recombines TRBV2 with TRBJ2-7; D is uncertain. The germline V gene encodes CDR1 SNHLY and CDR2 FYNNEI. The CDR3 is 12 amino acids. V was cut by 6 bases and J by 1 base, with 7 bases left in between.

J is TRBJ1-6 and V is TRBV6-5, with TRBD1 matching over 9 bases. Germline assignment: CDR1 MNHEY and CDR2 SVGAGI. The V segment lost 5 bases and the J segment 7 bases; nucleotides outside the gene matches: 6. The CDR3 totals 15 residues. The CDR3 region is CASSKGQGWNSPLHF. CDR3 nucleotide sequence: TGTGCCAGCAGTAAGGGACAGGGTTGGAATTCACCCCTCCACTTT.

The chain couples TRBV7-7 to TRBJ1-1; D gene uncertain. V gave up 3 bases and J gave up 3 bases, with 8 bases separating them. The germline V gene has CDR1 SSHAT and CDR2 FNYEAQ (reference sequence). This CDR3 region has 13 residues. The DNA of the CDR3 is TGTGCCAGCAGCTTCAACAAGGACACTGAAGCTTTCTTT. Encoded protein: CASSFNKDTEAFF.

The chain couples TRBV27 to TRBJ2-2; 8 nucleotides match TRBD1. V gave up 2 bases and J gave up 5 bases; unmatched junction bases: 13. Germline CDR1 and CDR2: MNHEY and SMNVEV (reference sequence). CDR3 length: 18 amino acids. This CDR3 is CASSLRPPDRGRTGELFF. CDR3 nucleotide sequence: TGTGCCAGCAGTTTACGCCCACCCGACAGGGGAAGGACCGGGGAGCTGTTTTTT.

This chain connects TRBV6-5 to TRBJ2-7; 9 nucleotides agree with TRBD1. The germline V gene encodes CDR1 MNHEY and CDR2 SVGAGI. V trimming: 6 bases; J trimming: 3 bases; junction bases outside the gene matches: 9. The CDR3 length is 15 residues. The CDR3 protein is CASRRDREGGYEQYF. The CDR3 coding sequence is TGTGCCAGCAGAAGGGACAGGGAGGGGGGCTACGAGCAGTACTTC.

This clone has just one count. The V gene is TRBV5-1, the J gene TRBJ1-1; tentative D call: TRBD1 (5 bases). The CDR3 covers 15 residues. The V gene lost 3 bases and the J gene lost 2 bases, with 14 bases spanning the gap. Looked up from germline, CDR1 is SGHRS and CDR2 is YFSETQ. CDR3 loop: CASSSIDSHNTEAFF. The CDR3 region has the DNA TGCGCCAGCAGCTCCATTGACAGCCACAACACTGAAGCTTTCTTT.

V usage is TRBV2 and J usage is TRBJ2-1; TRBD1 matches 7 bases. Germline V lookup: CDR1 SNHLY, CDR2 FYNNEI. The length of the CDR3 is 14 residues. Trimming at V came to 9 bases and at J to 2 bases, leaving 7 bases not matched to a gene. The CDR3 sequence: CARLRDRAYNEQFF. CDR3 in DNA: TGTGCCAGACTCCGGGACAGAGCCTACAATGAGCAGTTCTTC.

The CDR3 DNA follows: TGTGCCAGCAGTTACTCGCTCTCTGGCTCTGGAAACACCATATATTTT. Translation: CASSYSLSGSGNTIYF. The chain has TRBV6-5 and TRBJ1-3; no firm D call. Trimming removed 0 bases at V and 0 bases at J, with 9 bases between. The CDR3 has 16 amino acids. Germline V gene sequence: CDR1 MNHEY, CDR2 SVGAGI.

This chain uses TRBV5-8 with TRBJ2-1, with a tentative D call TRBD2 (6 bases). V was pared by 9 bases and J by 3 bases, with 16 bases between. The V gene's germline CDR1 is SGHTS and CDR2 YDEGEE. The CDR3 covers 14 residues. The CDR3 bases are TGTGCCACTCCCGGGAGTCTCTTCTACAATGAGCAGTTCTTC. Amino acids: CATPGSLFYNEQFF.

This clone is a singleton in its sample. The junction and the germline gene differ at one end; a read error may be behind it. The J gene is TRBJ2-7, the V gene TRBV27; 10 bases are a match to TRBD1. The germline gives CDR1 MNHEY, CDR2 SMNVEV (reference sequence). CDR3 length equals 14 residues. CDR3 sequence (DNA): TGTGCCAGTAGTTCCGGGACAGGGGATCCCGAGCAGTACTTC. This codes for CASSSGTGDPEQYF.

The V gene is TRBV27, the J gene TRBJ1-1; D perhaps matches TRBD1 (6 bases). This CDR3 spans 13 amino acids. V was clipped by 3 bases and J by 8 bases, with 13 bases between them. Germline V CDR1 and CDR2: MNHEY, SMNVEV (reference sequence). The CDR3 nucleotides read TGTGCCAGCAGTTTTTATGGGGGCCCCGAAGCTTTCTTT. Its translation is CASSFYGGPEAFF.

The chain links TRBV21-1 to TRBJ1-5. TRBV21-1 is designated a pseudogene. The CDR3 spans 11 residues. CDR3 sequence (DNA): TGTGCCAGCAGCAAAGAGGTAGTGGAGCATTTT. Protein: CASSKEVVEHF.

The V gene is TRBV4-1, the J gene TRBJ2-1; D remains ambiguous. CDR1 MGHRA and CDR2 YSYEKL come from the germline V gene. Trimming took 1 base from V and 4 from J, leaving 2 bases between them. The CDR3 covers 12 residues. CDR3: CASSQVYNEQFF. CDR3 sequence (DNA): TGCGCCAGCAGCCAAGTTTACAATGAGCAGTTCTTC.

The chain employs TRBV7-8 and TRBJ2-1; 11 positions match TRBD1. The V and J ends lost 7 bases and 6 bases, in that order; junction bases with no gene match: 8. The CDR3 extends over 15 amino acids. CDR1 is SGHVS, CDR2 FQNEAQ, per germline. The CDR3 here is CASTHGTGGSNEQFF. The CDR3 region has the DNA TGTGCCAGCACCCATGGGACAGGGGGTTCCAATGAGCAGTTCTTC.

The V call is TRBV6-5, the J call TRBJ1-1; 7 nucleotides match TRBD1. V lost 7 bases and J lost 6; bases outside the gene matches: 8. Germline CDR1 MNHEY, CDR2 SVGAGI. The length of the CDR3 is 13 residues. This CDR3 reads CASKIRDRSEAFF. The CDR3 DNA reads as TGTGCCAGCAAGATCCGGGACAGATCTGAAGCTTTCTTT.

This chain joins TRBV12-5 and TRBJ1-1; D unclear. V gave up 0 bases and J gave up 3 bases, with 8 bases separating them. CDR1 LGHNT and CDR2 FRNRAP come from the germline V gene. This CDR3 is 14 amino acids long. The CDR3 protein is CASGLVPGYTEAFF. The CDR3 nucleotides read TGTGCTAGTGGTTTGGTACCAGGTTACACTGAAGCTTTCTTT.

There are a few counts of this clone. This chain links TRBV18 with TRBJ2-1; the D is unclear. V was pared by 3 bases and J by 1 base, with 10 bases between. CDR1 and CDR2 from the germline V gene are KGHSH and LQKENI. This CDR3 has 15 amino acids. CDR3 nucleotides: TGTGCCAGCTCACCTTCGGAGCTTTCCTACAATGAGCAGTTCTTC. It yields the protein CASSPSELSYNEQFF. The full variable domain, rest sourced from reference TRBV18 and TRBJ2-1, is NAGVMQNPRHLVRRRGQEARLRCSPMKGHSHVYWYRQLPEEGLKFMVYLQKENIIDESGMPKERFSAEFPKEGPSILRIQQVVRGDSAAYFCASSPSELSYNEQFFGPGTRLTVL.

This clone was picked up a small number of times. J is TRBJ1-1 and V is TRBV3-1 (or the pseudogene TRBV3-2); D uncertain. Germline-derived CDR1 and CDR2 are LGHDT and YNNKEL (reference sequence). The V gene lost 2 bases and the J gene lost 1 base, with 11 bases spanning the gap. This CDR3 spans 15 amino acids. The CDR3: CASSQSQTWNTEAFF. CDR3 coding DNA: TGTGCCAGCAGCCAATCCCAAACTTGGAACACTGAAGCTTTCTTT.

The CDR3 region is CASSLEEDRQYF. The CDR3 DNA reads as TGTGCCAGCAGCTTAGAGGAGGATAGGCAGTACTTC. The chain is built from TRBV13 and TRBJ2-7, with a possible D match to TRBD2 (5 bases). The CDR3 sequence is 12 residues long. Germline CDR1 PRHDT, CDR2 FYEKMQ (reference sequence). V was trimmed by 1 base and J by 9 bases, leaving 10 bases between them.

CDR3 region: CATERGLAGLDEQFF. The DNA for the CDR3 is TGTGCCACCGAAAGGGGCTTGGCAGGGTTGGATGAGCAGTTCTTC. This chain connects TRBV19 to TRBJ2-1; D might be TRBD1 (5 bases). The CDR3 totals 15 residues. CDR1 is LNHDA, CDR2 SQIVND, per germline (reference sequence). Between the trimmed V and J ends, which lost 10 bases and 8 bases, there was a span of 24 bases.